Each of the 13 T cell receptor beta chains below was sequenced from the same sample in a study of T cell repertoires in aging, cancer and after chemotherapy. The template was genomic DNA from peripheral blood, not RNA. Multiplex touch-down PCR with TRB-A/B primers amplified rearranged V-D-J TRB sequences. TCRdb recomputed calls from the multiplex PCR reads with MiXCR, one row per CDR3 protein. This table holds 2,500 to 3,500 distinct CDR3 sequences, around 28% found once. Sequencing input: blood. The receptors here all came from a human donor with a solid tumor.

The chain has TRBV27 and TRBJ2-3, with 13 bases identical to TRBD2. This CDR3 has 16 residues. Trimming at V came to 5 bases and at J to 4 bases, leaving 6 bases not matched to a gene. Germline-derived CDR1 and CDR2 are MNHEY and SMNVEV (reference sequence). The CDR3 DNA follows: TGTGCCAGCAGTACACCGGGACTAGCGGGATCAGATACGCAGTATTTT. Its protein is CASSTPGLAGSDTQYF.

This clonotype is termed medium-sized. The chain is built from TRBV15 and TRBJ2-7; D ambiguous. The CDR3 is 13 residues long. Germline-derived CDR1 and CDR2 are LNHNV and YYDKDF (reference sequence). The germline V and J ends were trimmed by 2 bases and 3 bases, with 8 bases remaining between them. The CDR3 spells CATSRTAFYEQYF. In DNA form, the CDR3 reads TGTGCCACCAGCAGAACCGCCTTCTACGAGCAGTACTTC.

The sample holds a few counts of this clonotype. The chain couples TRBV27 to TRBJ2-5, with D perhaps given as TRBD1 or TRBD2 (5 bases each). The CDR3 is made up of 15 amino acids. V shed 5 bases and J shed 3 bases, with 16 bases lying between them. Germline values: CDR1 MNHEY, CDR2 SMNVEV (reference sequence). The CDR3, as DNA: TGTGCCAGCAGTCCTCTCGGGGCTAGAGAAGAGACCCAGTACTTC. This gives the protein CASSPLGAREETQYF.

CDR3 DNA sequence: TGCAGTGCTAGGGGCACCGCGGGGGAGCTGTTTTTT. It specifies CSARGTAGELFF. The chain carries TRBV20-1 and TRBJ2-2; no clear D. V lost 3 bases, J lost 8 bases, and 10 bases lay in between. Germline loops: CDR1 DFQATT, CDR2 SNEGSKA (reference sequence). This CDR3 region has 12 residues.

This clonotype was detected only a few times. The V gene is TRBV20-1, the J gene TRBJ2-7, with a tentative D call TRBD1 (5 bases). Between the trimmed V and J ends, which lost 5 bases and 3 bases, there was a span of 11 bases. Germline loops: CDR1 DFQATT, CDR2 SNEGSKA (reference sequence). This CDR3 comprises 12 residues. Here the CDR3 DNA reads TGCAGTGCTCACCAGGGTGACTACGAGCAGTACTTC. It encodes CSAHQGDYEQYF.

The CDR3 nucleotides are TGTGCCAGCAGCTCCTCTCCGGGGGGGGCGCAGGGCTACACCTTC. Amino acids: CASSSSPGGAQGYTF. The chain uses TRBV7-9 and TRBJ1-2, with TRBD1 as a possible D gene (6 bases). Deletions cut 4 bases from V and 8 bases from J, with 20 bases between. Looked up from germline, CDR1 is SEHNR and CDR2 is FQNEAQ (reference sequence). The CDR3 runs 15 residues.

By its share, this clonotype is medium-sized (0.01 to 0.1%). The genes are TRBV10-2 and TRBJ1-2, with D tentatively TRBD1 (5 bases). Trimming removed 3 bases from V and 4 bases from J, with 9 bases in between. The CDR3 has 13 residues. The germline V gene encodes CDR1 WSHSY and CDR2 SAAADI. Here the CDR3 reads CASSDGGVYGYTF. The CDR3 DNA sequence: TGCGCCAGCAGTGATGGGGGGGTCTATGGCTACACCTTC.

The chain couples TRBV27 to TRBJ2-7; D gene unclear. The CDR3 has 15 amino acids. V lost 0 bases, J lost 2 bases, and 11 bases lay in between. Germline CDR1 and CDR2: MNHEY and SMNVEV (reference sequence). CDR3 amino acids: CASSLSPGLTYEQYF. In DNA form, the CDR3 reads TGTGCCAGCAGTTTATCACCGGGCCTTACCTACGAGCAGTACTTC.

V is TRBV6-2 or TRBV6-3 and J is TRBJ2-5; 14 nucleotides agree with TRBD2. V shed 2 bases, J shed 0 bases, and the junction held 5 bases outside the gene matches. Germline loops: CDR1 MNHEY, CDR2 SVGEGT. This CDR3 is 18 amino acids long. The CDR3 protein is CASSYRMTSGRDQETQYF. The CDR3 nucleotides read TGTGCCAGCAGTTACCGTATGACTAGCGGGAGGGACCAAGAGACCCAGTACTTC.

This clonotype was picked up a small number of times. V usage is TRBV10-3 and J usage is TRBJ1-1; 8 bases are shared with TRBD1. CDR1 is ENHRY, CDR2 SYGVKD, per germline. The ends lost 0 bases at V and 8 bases at J; junction bases unmatched: 14. The CDR3 is 17 amino acids. CDR3 residues: CAISESIGQGRPGEAFF. The CDR3 DNA reads TGTGCCATCAGTGAGTCGATAGGACAGGGTAGGCCTGGGGAAGCTTTCTTT.

This clonotype rates as large. This sequence joins TRBV6-5 and TRBJ1-2; no firm D call. The CDR3 is 11 residues long. Per the germline V gene, CDR1 is MNHEY and CDR2 is SVGAGI. The V gene lost 4 bases and the J gene lost 7 bases, with 7 bases spanning the gap. CDR3 DNA: TGTGCCAGCAGTTCGGCAGTTGGCTACACCTTC. Translating gives CASSSAVGYTF.

The chain carries TRBV12-3 or TRBV12-4 and TRBJ2-7, with a weak D call TRBD1 (5 bases). The CDR3 contains 15 residues. Deletions cut 3 bases from V and 5 bases from J, with 17 bases between. As DNA, the CDR3 is TGTGCCAGCAGTTTCTGGGGCAGGGTCCGCAACGAGCAGTACTTC. Its protein is CASSFWGRVRNEQYF.

As for this clonotype: Germline is not matched at one junction end, which may reflect a read error. The chain employs TRBV5-1 and TRBJ2-7, with 9 bases matching TRBD1. This CDR3 is 15 amino acids long. Germline V gives CDR1 SGHRS, CDR2 YFSETQ. DNA of the CDR3: TGCGCCAGCAGATTGGCCGGGGACAGGGAGTACGAGCAGTACTTC. Its protein is CASRLAGDREYEQYF.